The T cell receptor beta chain under discussion was sequenced for a study of technical replicates of blood from four donors (dated 2017 in TCRdb). Notes on this clone: Its antigen remains unidentified. Within one base of it there is no much larger clone, and no base qualities were kept.

According to the germline V gene, CDR1 reads SGHAT and CDR2 reads FQNNGV. Relative to germline, V is missing 5 bases and J is missing 6 bases, with 11 bases of the junction outside any gene match. The CDR3 holds 16 amino acids from the cysteine to the phenylalanine. The sequence is cut down to CDR3 DNA, 48 bases in frame from base 1. The library was produced with the immunoSEQ multiplex PCR assay. TCRdb provides this immuneACCESS table in a form limited to in-frame rearrangements. Some clones are lacking; in checked studies, under half of them reflect an unresolved V gene, and why the rest are absent is not known. For this sample the table gives nearly 90,000 clones, of which 85% to 95% were detected only once. Around 0.3% of the sample belongs to the ten largest clones.

The specimen was T cells isolated from PBMCs. The V and J genes are TRBV11-2 and TRBJ1-3; 9 bases in the middle match TRBD1. The source is a human donor in good health. Here the CDR3 is given as CASSPPGTGTLNTIYF. Read as DNA, the sequence is TGTGCCAGCAGCCCACCGGGGACAGGGACTTTAAACACCATATATTTT.